Each of the 17 T cell receptor beta chains below was sequenced from the same sample in a study of blood T cell dynamics during melanoma immunotherapy. Assay used: immunoSEQ multiplex PCR; TCRdb lists only in-frame clones, some missing. Here the sample spans 900 to 1,300 clones, 87% being singletons. The time point was: week 3, after first cycle of checkpoint inhibitor. The sequenced sample was cell-free DNA from blood, obtained from a patient treated with checkpoint blockade. The receptors originated from a human donor with melanoma.

J is TRBJ2-1 and V is TRBV27; 10 nucleotides align to TRBD2. Germline V gene data show CDR1 as MNHEY and CDR2 as SMNVEV (reference sequence). The ends lost 5 bases at V and 0 bases at J; junction bases unmatched: 10. This CDR3 is 18 amino acids long. CDR3 DNA sequence: TGTGCCAGCAGTCCACCGGGACTAGCGTATAGCTCCTACAATGAGCAGTTCTTC. This sequence encodes CASSPPGLAYSSYNEQFF.

This clone was seen a single time. This rearrangement joins TRBV7-9 to TRBJ2-2, with 8 nucleotides matching TRBD1. V dropped 5 bases and J dropped 4; count of bases not matched to a gene: 6. This CDR3 contains 15 residues. Germline V gene lookup returns CDR1 SEHNR and CDR2 FQNEAQ (reference sequence). Here the CDR3 DNA reads TGTGCCAGCAGCCCACGGACAGGGTCCACCGGGGAGCTGTTTTTT. Amino acids: CASSPRTGSTGELFF.

This chain connects TRBV7-2 to TRBJ2-5; TRBD2 matches at 7 bases. J gave up 4 bases and V 0 bases, and 5 bases lay outside the gene matches. The CDR3 loop spans 15 amino acids. The germline CDR1 and CDR2 sequences are SGHTA and FQGNSA. CDR3 residues: CASSLASGVAETQYF. The CDR3 region has the DNA TGTGCCAGCAGCTTAGCGAGCGGGGTTGCAGAGACCCAGTACTTC.

This chain joins TRBV7-6 and TRBJ1-3; TRBD1 matches at 8 bases. V lost 5 bases, J lost 0 bases, and 15 bases stayed unmatched. This CDR3 is 19 amino acids long. The germline V gene has CDR1 SGHVS and CDR2 FNYEAQ. CDR3 sequence: CASSADRAQLGDSGNTIYF. DNA of the CDR3: TGTGCCAGCAGCGCGGACAGGGCACAACTAGGAGACTCTGGAAACACCATATATTTT. The full variable domain, with the rest looked up from reference TRBV7-6 and TRBJ1-3, is GAGVSQSPRYKVTKRGQDVALRCDPISGHVSLYWYRQALGQGPEFLTYFNYEAQQDKSGLPNDRFSAERPEGSISTLTIQRTEQRDSAMYRCASSADRAQLGDSGNTIYFGEGSWLTVV.

V is TRBV27 and J is TRBJ2-1, with 9 bases identical to TRBD2. V lost 6 bases and J lost 0; bases outside the gene matches: 9. Germline assignment: CDR1 MNHEY and CDR2 SMNVEV (reference sequence). The CDR3 runs to 17 residues. The CDR3 here is CASSEAGGLSSYNEQFF. Written as DNA, the CDR3 is TGTGCCAGCAGCGAAGCGGGAGGACTGAGCTCCTACAATGAGCAGTTCTTC.

The chain combines TRBV6-6 with TRBJ2-7; 11 nucleotides agree with TRBD2. CDR3 length: 15 residues. Germline V gene data show CDR1 as MNHNY and CDR2 as SVGAGI (reference sequence). V shed 6 bases and J 7 bases; nucleotides not matched to a gene: 11. The CDR3 is CASSRSSGRTEEQYF. Written as DNA, the CDR3 is TGTGCCAGCAGCCGGTCTAGCGGGAGGACGGAAGAGCAGTACTTC.

The rearrangement uses TRBV2 and TRBJ2-7; 13 bases align to TRBD2. Germline CDR1 is SNHLY and CDR2 is FYNNEI. Trimming at V came to 4 bases and at J to 3 bases, leaving 0 bases not matched to a gene. This CDR3 spans 14 amino acids. CDR3 in amino acids: CASSGLAGGYEQYF. The CDR3 DNA reads as TGTGCCAGCAGTGGACTAGCGGGAGGCTACGAGCAGTACTTC.

The chain joins TRBV19 to TRBJ2-3; D gene uncertain. The CDR3 runs 11 residues. CDR1 is LNHDA and CDR2 is SQIVND in the germline V gene (reference sequence). Trimming took 4 bases from V and 3 from J, leaving 2 bases between them. DNA of the CDR3: TGTGCCAGTAGTAATACAGATACGCAGTATTTT. Translation: CASSNTDTQYF.

The CDR3 sequence is CASSQPKGQINSPLHF. The CDR3 DNA reads as TGCGCCAGCAGCCAACCTAAGGGCCAGATAAATTCACCCCTCCACTTT. The chain joins TRBV4-1 to TRBJ1-6, with no clear D. The germline gives CDR1 MGHRA, CDR2 YSYEKL. The CDR3 loop spans 16 amino acids. Deletions cut 2 bases from V and 7 bases from J, with 15 bases between.

V is TRBV19 and J is TRBJ1-4; TRBD1 might be the D (5 bases). CDR1 is LNHDA, CDR2 SQIVND, per germline (reference sequence). The germline V and J ends were trimmed by 0 bases and 10 bases, with 12 bases remaining between them. The CDR3 consists of 14 residues. DNA for the CDR3: TGTGCCAGTAGTATAGACAGCCGGGGGAGAAAACTGTTTTTT. Translated: CASSIDSRGRKLFF.

The chain uses TRBV2 and TRBJ2-5, with 13 bases lining up with TRBD2. The end of the DNA fits TRBJ2-7 better, so the J call may be wrong. This CDR3 has 14 residues. Germline-derived CDR1 and CDR2 are SNHLY and FYNNEI. In nucleotides, the CDR3 is TGTGCCAGCAGTGGACTAGCGGGAGGCTACGAGCAGTACTTC. This encodes CASSGLAGGYEQYF.

The chain links TRBV14 to TRBJ2-1; TRBD2 is a possible D gene (5 bases). Trimming stripped 3 bases from V and 2 bases from J, with 11 bases between. Germline V gives CDR1 SGHDN, CDR2 FVKESK. The CDR3 has 15 residues. The CDR3 spells CASSQDSFTYNEQFF. Here the CDR3 DNA reads TGTGCCAGCAGCCAGGACTCCTTTACCTACAATGAGCAGTTCTTC.

The chain recombines TRBV18 with TRBJ1-1, with 7 positions matching TRBD1. Germline values: CDR1 KGHSH, CDR2 LQKENI. J gave up 8 bases and V 3 bases, and 18 bases lay outside the gene matches. The CDR3 is made up of 17 amino acids. CDR3 DNA: TGTGCCAGCTCACCGTTCAGACCAGACGACAGGGCGAAGGAAGCTTTCTTT. Protein sequence: CASSPFRPDDRAKEAFF.

The chain joins TRBV2 to TRBJ2-3; 13 bases align to TRBD2. The CDR3 loop spans 17 amino acids. The V segment lost 6 bases and the J segment 0 bases; nucleotides outside the gene matches: 6. The germline V gene encodes CDR1 SNHLY and CDR2 FYNNEI. The CDR3 spells CASRAPGLAGSTDTQYF. Here the CDR3 DNA reads TGTGCCAGCAGAGCCCCGGGACTAGCGGGGAGCACAGATACGCAGTATTTT.

The chain joins TRBV2 to TRBJ2-2; 9 bases align to TRBD2. CDR3 length equals 14 residues. V dropped 7 bases and J dropped 7; count of bases not matched to a gene: 7. Germline V gene sequence: CDR1 SNHLY, CDR2 FYNNEI. CDR3 loop: CASNGGRAGGELFF. The CDR3 nucleotides are TGTGCCAGCAACGGCGGGAGGGCCGGCGGGGAGCTGTTTTTT.

This clone was detected once. This chain joins TRBV7-9 and TRBJ1-4; D gene ambiguous. Germline V gene data show CDR1 as SEHNR and CDR2 as FQNEAQ (reference sequence). Between the trimmed V and J ends, which lost 2 bases and 6 bases, there was a span of 16 bases. There are 16 residues in the CDR3. The CDR3 here is CASSLRAWGEDEKLFF. The CDR3 DNA follows: TGTGCCAGCAGCTTAAGGGCATGGGGTGAGGATGAAAAACTGTTTTTT. The variable domain in full, with the rest retrieved from reference TRBV7-9 and TRBJ1-4, is DTGVSQNPRHKITKRGQNVTFRCDPISEHNRLYWYRQTLGQGPEFLTYFQNEAQLEKSRLLSDRFSAERPKGSFSTLEIQRTEQGDSAMYLCASSLRAWGEDEKLFFGSGTQLSVL.

The rearrangement links TRBV27 to TRBJ2-5; 7 bases fit TRBD2. The J segment lost 5 bases and the V segment lost 1 base, leaving 7 bases of the junction unmatched. In germline, CDR1 is MNHEY, CDR2 SMNVEV (reference sequence). This CDR3 contains 15 residues. The CDR3 DNA reads TGTGCCAGCAGTTTATATAGCGGGCGGGCGGAGACCCAGTACTTC. This sequence encodes CASSLYSGRAETQYF.